The TCR beta chain described here comes from a study of blood T cell repertoires in COVID-19. Study summary: From the United States, Italy and Spain came samples of acute and convalescent COVID-19. T cells, B-cell-depleted T cells, or PBMCs supplied cDNA or gDNA.

The V gene end was trimmed by 7 bases and the J gene end by 7 bases; junction bases not matched to a gene: 6. Germline CDR1 MNHEY, CDR2 SMNVEV (reference sequence). CDR3 length: 13 residues. Only in-frame clones appear in the TCRdb table, and some are missing; sequencing was by immunoSEQ multiplex PCR. This table holds fewer than 350,000 clones, 85% found once. The J gene is TRBJ2-7, the V gene TRBV27; 11 nucleotides line up with TRBD2. This clonotype was obtained from a woman between 45 and 65 years old with active or convalescent COVID-19. Material for sequencing was peripheral blood. The CDR3 nucleotides are TGTGCCAGCACCCCCCTAGCGGGAGGTGAGCAGTACTTC. Translated: CASTPLAGGEQYF.